This T cell receptor (beta chain) was sequenced for a study of blood T cell repertoires in COVID-19. At the level of the study: Samples representing acute and convalescent COVID-19 were sourced from the United States, Italy and Spain.

TCRdb keeps only in-frame clones here, not all; method: immunoSEQ multiplex PCR. The top ten hold around a sixth of the sample, which has fewer than 300,000 clones, about 80% seen once. Germline CDR1 reads SGHRS; CDR2 reads YFSETQ. This CDR3 region has 14 residues. Trimming stripped 5 bases from V and 0 bases from J, with 10 bases between. This TCR derives from a person aged 70 to 79 with COVID-19, enrolled during active disease. The V gene is TRBV5-1, the J gene TRBJ2-3; D ambiguous. The specimen sequenced was peripheral blood. CDR3 sequence: CASRGLTSTDTQYF. In DNA, the CDR3 is TGCGCCAGCAGAGGTCTGACAAGCACAGATACGCAGTATTTT. Combining the CDR3 with reference TRBV5-1 and TRBJ2-3 gives the whole variable domain KAGVTQTPRYLIKTRGQQVTLSCSPISGHRSVSWYQQTPGQGLQFLFEYFSETQRNKGNFPGRFSGRQFSNSRSEMNVSTLELGDSALYLCASRGLTSTDTQYFGPGTRLTVL.